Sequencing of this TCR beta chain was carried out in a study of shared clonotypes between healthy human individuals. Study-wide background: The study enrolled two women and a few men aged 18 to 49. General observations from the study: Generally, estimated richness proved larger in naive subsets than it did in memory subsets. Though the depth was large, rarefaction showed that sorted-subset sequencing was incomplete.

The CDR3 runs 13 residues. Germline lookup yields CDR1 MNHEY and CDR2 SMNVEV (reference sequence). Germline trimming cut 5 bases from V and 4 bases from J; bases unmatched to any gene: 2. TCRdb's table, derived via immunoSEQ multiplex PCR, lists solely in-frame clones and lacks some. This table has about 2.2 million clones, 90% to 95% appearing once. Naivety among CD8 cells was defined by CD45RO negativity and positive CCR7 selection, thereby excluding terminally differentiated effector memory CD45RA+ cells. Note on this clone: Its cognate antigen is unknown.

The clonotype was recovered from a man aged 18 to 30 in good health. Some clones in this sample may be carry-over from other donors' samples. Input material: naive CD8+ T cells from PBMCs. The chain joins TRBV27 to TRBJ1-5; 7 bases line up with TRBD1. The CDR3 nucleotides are TGTGCCAGCAGTGAGGGACAGAATCAGCCCCAGCATTTT. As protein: CASSEGQNQPQHF.